The next 14 T cell receptor beta chains were all read from a single sample in a study of cytomegalovirus exposure and HLA in healthy donors. The PCR used 60 Vbeta and 13 Jbeta primers. The data were produced by immunoSEQ multiplex PCR, yet TCRdb's version contains in-frame clones alone and is incomplete. The data hold 120,000 or so clones, with 15% to 20% observed a single time. What was sequenced was PBMCs. All receptors derive from a female donor in good health and CMV-seropositive.

The chain couples TRBV6-6 to TRBJ2-7; 12 bases fit TRBD2. J was trimmed by 4 bases and V by 6 bases; bases with no gene match: 4. The CDR3 spans 14 residues. The germline V gene encodes CDR1 MNHNY and CDR2 SVGAGI (reference sequence). Here the CDR3 reads CASRSSGGAYEQYF. DNA for the CDR3: TGTGCCAGCAGGTCTAGCGGGGGGGCTTACGAGCAGTACTTC.

This chain connects TRBV4-1 to TRBJ2-1, with TRBD2 as a possible D gene (6 bases). CDR1 is MGHRA, CDR2 YSYEKL, per germline. Trimming removed 0 bases from V and 12 bases from J, with 9 bases in between. The CDR3 length is 12 residues. CDR3 protein: CASSQEAGGQFF. CDR3 DNA: TGCGCCAGCAGCCAAGAGGCCGGGGGGCAGTTCTTC.

The rearrangement links TRBV9 to TRBJ1-1, with a tentative D call TRBD1 (6 bases). Germline CDR1 reads SGDLS; CDR2 reads YYNGEE. The CDR3 length is 15 residues. Trimming cost V 0 bases and J 5 bases, with 14 bases left between them. This chain's CDR3 is CASSVGAGEGTEAFF. Here the CDR3 DNA reads TGTGCCAGCAGCGTAGGAGCAGGGGAGGGAACTGAAGCTTTCTTT.

This clone was observed a handful of times. The V call is TRBV4-2, the J call TRBJ2-1; 9 nucleotides align to TRBD2. This CDR3 has 14 amino acids. Germline CDR1 reads LGHNA; CDR2 reads YNFKEQ. V was clipped by 1 base and J by 9 bases; unmatched bases: 4. This chain's CDR3 is CASSQAGTSSEQFF. CDR3 nucleotide sequence: TGTGCCAGCAGCCAAGCCGGGACTAGCAGTGAGCAGTTCTTC.

The chain couples TRBV28 to TRBJ1-1; TRBD1 aligns across 7 bases. The germline CDR1 and CDR2 sequences are MDHEN and SYDVKM. The CDR3 is 14 amino acids. V lost 4 bases, J lost 1 base, and 3 bases stayed unmatched. Here the CDR3 DNA reads TGTGCCAGCAGTTCCGGGACAGAGAACACTGAAGCTTTCTTT. Protein sequence: CASSSGTENTEAFF.

This clone was detected a few times. The CDR3 DNA is TGTGCCAGCAGGTACACCGGGACAGACTACGAGCAGTACTTC. It encodes CASRYTGTDYEQYF. The chain couples TRBV6-5 to TRBJ2-7; TRBD1 matches 7 bases. The junction had 8 bases not matched to a gene; V was cut back by 6 bases and J by 3 bases. CDR1 and CDR2 (germline): MNHEY, SVGAGI. The CDR3 totals 14 residues.

This clone was detected only a few times. The chain has TRBV5-8 and TRBJ1-4, with TRBD1 as a possible D gene (6 bases). Trimming stripped 5 bases from V and 7 bases from J, with 21 bases between. There are 16 residues in the CDR3. Germline V lookup: CDR1 SGHTS, CDR2 YDEGEE. CDR3 DNA: TGTGCCAGCAGTCTGGACAGCTGGAGTGGTACTGAAAAACTGTTTTTT. As protein: CASSLDSWSGTEKLFF.

This chain joins TRBV2 and TRBJ2-2; 11 bases agree with TRBD2. CDR1 SNHLY and CDR2 FYNNEI come from the germline V gene. The CDR3 sequence is 16 residues long. The V and J ends lost 7 bases and 1 base, in that order; junction bases with no gene match: 5. This chain's CDR3 is CASKASGGRNTGELFF. The CDR3 DNA reads as TGTGCCAGCAAGGCTAGCGGGGGGAGGAACACCGGGGAGCTGTTTTTT.

The table lists this clone with a few counts. This sequence joins TRBV2 and TRBJ1-2; TRBD1 might be the D (5 bases). Germline values: CDR1 SNHLY, CDR2 FYNNEI. Trimming took 4 bases from V and 2 from J, leaving 17 bases between them. This CDR3 has 16 residues. The CDR3 DNA is TGTGCCAGCAGTGCCTATTTAGCGGGGCAGAACTATGGCTACACCTTC. Encoded protein: CASSAYLAGQNYGYTF.

This clone was picked up a small number of times. The V and J genes are TRBV6-5 and TRBJ1-1; D gene uncertain. Germline CDR1 is MNHEY and CDR2 is SVGAGI. The CDR3 consists of 14 residues. Trimming pared 0 bases from V and 3 bases from J, leaving 8 bases between. The DNA of the CDR3 is TGTGCCAGCAGTTACTCGAATGAGGACACTGAAGCTTTCTTT. It translates to CASSYSNEDTEAFF.

This clone was picked up a small number of times. The genes are TRBV30 and TRBJ1-4; 9 bases map to TRBD1. The CDR3 has 13 residues. V trimming: 4 bases; J trimming: 8 bases; junction bases outside the gene matches: 5. CDR1 GTSNPN and CDR2 SVGIG come from the germline V gene (reference sequence). CDR3 bases: TGTGCCTGGAACAGGGGGCGAGGCGAAAAACTGTTTTTT. This sequence encodes CAWNRGRGEKLFF.

This clone appeared a few times. The rearrangement links TRBV4-2 to TRBJ1-1; D gene uncertain. The CDR3 loop spans 14 amino acids. V was cut by 5 bases and J by 8 bases, with 18 bases left in between. Germline V gene lookup returns CDR1 LGHNA and CDR2 YNFKEQ. CDR3 sequence reads: CASSSNQRNAEAFF. The CDR3 nucleotides are TGTGCCAGCAGCTCAAATCAGAGGAATGCCGAAGCTTTCTTT.

For the CDR3, the DNA is TGTGCCTGGAGTGCACTAGCGGCCTACGAGCAGTACTTC. Translating it yields CAWSALAAYEQYF. The V gene is TRBV30, the J gene TRBJ2-5; 8 positions match TRBD2. The last part of the DNA fits TRBJ2-7 better; the J call may be wrong. Germline-derived CDR1 and CDR2 are GTSNPN and SVGIG (reference sequence). There are 13 residues in the CDR3.

The rearrangement joins TRBV5-1 to TRBJ2-5, with no clear D. In germline, CDR1 is SGHRS, CDR2 YFSETQ. The CDR3 length is 14 residues. The ends were cut back, 1 base at V and 5 bases at J, with 12 bases in the middle. CDR3 protein: CASSLSAAEETQYF. The DNA of the CDR3 is TGCGCCAGCAGCTTGAGCGCGGCGGAGGAGACCCAGTACTTC.